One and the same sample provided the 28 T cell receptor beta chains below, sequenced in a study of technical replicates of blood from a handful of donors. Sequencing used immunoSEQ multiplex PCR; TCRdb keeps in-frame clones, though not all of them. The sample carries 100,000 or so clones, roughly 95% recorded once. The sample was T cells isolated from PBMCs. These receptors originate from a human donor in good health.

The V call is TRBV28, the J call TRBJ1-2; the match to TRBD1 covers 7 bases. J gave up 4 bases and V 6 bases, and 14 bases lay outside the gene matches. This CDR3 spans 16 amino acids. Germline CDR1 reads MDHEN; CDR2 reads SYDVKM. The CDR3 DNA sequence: TGTGCCAGCAGGAACCTCCCGGGCAGGGGGACCTATGGCTACACCTTC. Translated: CASRNLPGRGTYGYTF.

CDR3 in amino acids: CASRPDGTGGEKLFF. As DNA, the CDR3 is TGTGCCAGCAGACCTGACGGGACAGGGGGTGAAAAACTGTTTTTT. V gene TRBV7-9 combines with J gene TRBJ1-4; TRBD1 matches at 11 bases. Germline V gene sequence: CDR1 SEHNR, CDR2 FQNEAQ (reference sequence). The CDR3 has 15 amino acids. The V and J ends lost 6 bases and 7 bases, in that order; junction bases with no gene match: 7. The full variable domain, in which reference TRBV7-9 and TRBJ1-4 provide the parts outside the CDR3, is DTGVSQNPRHKITKRGQNVTFRCDPISEHNRLYWYRQTLGQGPEFLTYFQNEAQLEKSRLLSDRFSAERPKGSFSTLEIQRTEQGDSAMYLCASRPDGTGGEKLFFGSGTQLSVL.

CDR3 sequence: CASSLNRPDEKLFF. The CDR3 DNA sequence: TGTGCCAGCAGCTTAAACAGGCCGGATGAAAAACTGTTTTTT. The chain recombines TRBV7-9 with TRBJ1-4; D perhaps matches TRBD1 (5 bases). The CDR3 is 14 residues long. CDR1 and CDR2 (germline): SEHNR, FQNEAQ (reference sequence). The ends were cut back, 2 bases at V and 6 bases at J, with 10 bases in the middle. Based on the CDR3 plus reference TRBV7-9 and TRBJ1-4, the full variable domain is DTGVSQNPRHKITKRGQNVTFRCDPISEHNRLYWYRQTLGQGPEFLTYFQNEAQLEKSRLLSDRFSAERPKGSFSTLEIQRTEQGDSAMYLCASSLNRPDEKLFFGSGTQLSVL.

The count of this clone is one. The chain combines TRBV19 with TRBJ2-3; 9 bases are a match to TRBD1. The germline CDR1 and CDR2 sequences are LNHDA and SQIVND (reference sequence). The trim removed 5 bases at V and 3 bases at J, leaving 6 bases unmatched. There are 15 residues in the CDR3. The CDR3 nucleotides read TGTGCCAGTAGTCCCACCGACAGGGGGACAGATACGCAGTATTTT. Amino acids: CASSPTDRGTDTQYF. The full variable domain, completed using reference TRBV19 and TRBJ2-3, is DGGITQSPKYLFRKEGQNVTLSCEQNLNHDAMYWYRQDPGQGLRLIYYSQIVNDFQKGDIAEGYSVSREKKESFPLTVTSAQKNPTAFYLCASSPTDRGTDTQYFGPGTRLTVL.

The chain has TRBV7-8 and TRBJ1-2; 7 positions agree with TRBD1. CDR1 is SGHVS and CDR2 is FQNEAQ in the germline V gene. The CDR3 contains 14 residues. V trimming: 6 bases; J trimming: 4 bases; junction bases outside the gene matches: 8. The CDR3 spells CASRPQGLGYGYTF. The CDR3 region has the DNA TGTGCCAGCAGGCCACAGGGGTTGGGCTATGGCTACACCTTC.

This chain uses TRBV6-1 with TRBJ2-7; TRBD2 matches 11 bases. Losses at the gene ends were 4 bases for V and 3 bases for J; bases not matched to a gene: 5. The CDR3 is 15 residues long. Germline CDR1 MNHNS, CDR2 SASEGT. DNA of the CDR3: TGTGCCAGCAGTGTGTCTAGCGGGGGGAACTACGAGCAGTACTTC. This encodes CASSVSSGGNYEQYF.

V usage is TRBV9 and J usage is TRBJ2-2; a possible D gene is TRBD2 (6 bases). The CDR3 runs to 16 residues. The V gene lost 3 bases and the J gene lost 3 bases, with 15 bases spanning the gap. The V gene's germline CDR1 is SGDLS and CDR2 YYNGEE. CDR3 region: CASSAEGRGHTGELFF. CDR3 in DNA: TGTGCCAGCAGCGCGGAGGGACGGGGCCACACCGGGGAGCTGTTTTTT.

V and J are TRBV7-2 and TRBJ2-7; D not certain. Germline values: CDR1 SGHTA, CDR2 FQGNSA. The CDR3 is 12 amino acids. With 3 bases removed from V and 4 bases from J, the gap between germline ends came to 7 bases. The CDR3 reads CASSLRQYEQYF. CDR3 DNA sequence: TGTGCCAGCAGCTTGCGGCAATACGAGCAGTACTTC. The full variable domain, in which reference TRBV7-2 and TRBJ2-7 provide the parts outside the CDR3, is GAGVSQSPSNKVTEKGKDVELRCDPISGHTALYWYRQSLGQGLEFLIYFQGNSAPDKSGLPSDRFSAERTGGSVSTLTIQRTQQEDSAVYLCASSLRQYEQYFGPGTRLTVT.

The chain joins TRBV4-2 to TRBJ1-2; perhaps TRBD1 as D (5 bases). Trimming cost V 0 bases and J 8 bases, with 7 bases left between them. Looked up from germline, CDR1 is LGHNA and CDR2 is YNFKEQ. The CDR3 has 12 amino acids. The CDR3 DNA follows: TGTGCCAGCAGCCAAGAGTCAGGGGGCTACACCTTC. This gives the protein CASSQESGGYTF.

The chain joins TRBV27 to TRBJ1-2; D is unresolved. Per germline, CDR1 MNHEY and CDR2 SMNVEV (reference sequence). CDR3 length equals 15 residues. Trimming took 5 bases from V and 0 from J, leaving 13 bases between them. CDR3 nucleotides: TGTGCCAGCAGTCCCCGAAGTTCGGCTAACTATGGCTACACCTTC. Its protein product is CASSPRSSANYGYTF.

CDR3 DNA sequence: TGCGCCAGCAGCGACGGACTAGCGGGAGATGGGGATACGCAGTATTTT. Amino acids: CASSDGLAGDGDTQYF. The chain combines TRBV10-2 with TRBJ2-3, with 13 bases matching TRBD2. CDR1 is WSHSY and CDR2 is SAAADI in the germline V gene. The CDR3 covers 16 residues. Trimming cost V 6 bases and J 6 bases; bases outside gene matches: 9.

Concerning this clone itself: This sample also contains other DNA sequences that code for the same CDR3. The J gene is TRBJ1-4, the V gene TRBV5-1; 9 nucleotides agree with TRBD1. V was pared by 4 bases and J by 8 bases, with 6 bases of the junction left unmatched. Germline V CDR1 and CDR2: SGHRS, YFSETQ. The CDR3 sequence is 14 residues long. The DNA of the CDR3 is TGCGCCAGCAGCACGGGACAGGGCGGCGAAAAACTGTTTTTT. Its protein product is CASSTGQGGEKLFF.

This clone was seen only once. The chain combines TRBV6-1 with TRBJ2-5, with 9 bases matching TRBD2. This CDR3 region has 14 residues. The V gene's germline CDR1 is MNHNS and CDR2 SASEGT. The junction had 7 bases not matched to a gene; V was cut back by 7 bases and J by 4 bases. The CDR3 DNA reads TGTGCCAGCAAATACGGCGGGGGGGGAGAGACCCAGTACTTC. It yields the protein CASKYGGGGETQYF.

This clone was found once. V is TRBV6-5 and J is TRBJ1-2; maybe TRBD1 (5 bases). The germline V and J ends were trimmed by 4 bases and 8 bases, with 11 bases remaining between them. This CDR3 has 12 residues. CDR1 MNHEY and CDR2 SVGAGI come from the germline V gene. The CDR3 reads CASSWRGGGYTF. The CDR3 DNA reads TGTGCCAGCAGTTGGAGGGGTGGGGGCTACACCTTC.

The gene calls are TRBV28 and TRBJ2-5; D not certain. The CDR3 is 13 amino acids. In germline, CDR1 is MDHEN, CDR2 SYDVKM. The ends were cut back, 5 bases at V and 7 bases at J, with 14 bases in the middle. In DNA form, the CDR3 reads TGTGCCAGCAGTGACGGGTCTGTGGGGACCCAGTACTTC. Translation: CASSDGSVGTQYF. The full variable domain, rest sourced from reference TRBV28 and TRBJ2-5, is DVKVTQSSRYLVKRTGEKVFLECVQDMDHENMFWYRQDPGLGLRLIYFSYDVKMKEKGDIPEGYSVSREKKERFSLILESASTNQTSMYLCASSDGSVGTQYFGPGTRLLVL.

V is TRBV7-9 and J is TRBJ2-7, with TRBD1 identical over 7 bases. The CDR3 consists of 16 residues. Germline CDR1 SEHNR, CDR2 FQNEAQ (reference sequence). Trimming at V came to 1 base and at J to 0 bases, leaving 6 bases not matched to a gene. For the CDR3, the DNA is TGTGCCAGCAGCTTAGTGACAGGGACCGACTCCTACGAGCAGTACTTC. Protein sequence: CASSLVTGTDSYEQYF.

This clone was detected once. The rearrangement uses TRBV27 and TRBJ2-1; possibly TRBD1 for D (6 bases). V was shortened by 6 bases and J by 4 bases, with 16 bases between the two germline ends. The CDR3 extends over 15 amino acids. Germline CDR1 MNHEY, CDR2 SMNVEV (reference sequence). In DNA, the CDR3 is TGTGCCAGCAGCTCCTATGTAGGGACATACAATGAGCAGTTCTTC. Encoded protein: CASSSYVGTYNEQFF.

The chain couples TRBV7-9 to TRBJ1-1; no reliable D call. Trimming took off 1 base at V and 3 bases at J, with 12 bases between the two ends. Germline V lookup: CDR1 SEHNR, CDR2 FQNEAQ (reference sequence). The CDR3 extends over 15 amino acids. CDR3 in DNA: TGTGCCAGCAGCTTAGTTCCGGGTATGGACACTGAAGCTTTCTTT. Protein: CASSLVPGMDTEAFF.

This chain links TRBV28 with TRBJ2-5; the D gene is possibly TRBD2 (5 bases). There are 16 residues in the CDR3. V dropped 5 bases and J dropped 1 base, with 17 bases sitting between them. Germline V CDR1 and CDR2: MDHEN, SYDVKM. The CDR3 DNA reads TGTGCCAGCAGTCGGGGTCAAGGATTGGCCCAAGAGACCCAGTACTTC. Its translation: CASSRGQGLAQETQYF.

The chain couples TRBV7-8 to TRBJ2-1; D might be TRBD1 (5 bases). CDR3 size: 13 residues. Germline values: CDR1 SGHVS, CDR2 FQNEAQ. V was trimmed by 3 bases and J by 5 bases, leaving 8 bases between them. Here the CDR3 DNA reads TGTGCCAGCAGCTTCGACAGAAACAATGAGCAGTTCTTC. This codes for CASSFDRNNEQFF. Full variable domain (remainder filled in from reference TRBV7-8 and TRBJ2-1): GAGVSQSPRYKVAKRGQDVALRCDPISGHVSLFWYQQALGQGPEFLTYFQNEAQLDKSGLPSDRFFAERPEGSVSTLKIQRTQQEDSAVYLCASSFDRNNEQFFGPGTRLTVL.

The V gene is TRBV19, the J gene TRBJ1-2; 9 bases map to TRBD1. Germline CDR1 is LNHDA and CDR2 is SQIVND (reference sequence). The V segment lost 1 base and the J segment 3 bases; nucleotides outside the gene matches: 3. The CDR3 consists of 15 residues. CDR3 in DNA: TGTGCCAGTAGTATAGGGTGGACAGGGGACTATGGCTACACCTTC. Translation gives CASSIGWTGDYGYTF.

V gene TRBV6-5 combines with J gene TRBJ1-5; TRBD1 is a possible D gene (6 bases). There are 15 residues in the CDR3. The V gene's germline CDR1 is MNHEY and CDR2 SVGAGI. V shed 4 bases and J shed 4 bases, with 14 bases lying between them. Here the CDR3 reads CASSFTGLGNQPQHF. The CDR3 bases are TGTGCCAGCAGTTTCACAGGGTTAGGGAATCAGCCCCAGCATTTT.

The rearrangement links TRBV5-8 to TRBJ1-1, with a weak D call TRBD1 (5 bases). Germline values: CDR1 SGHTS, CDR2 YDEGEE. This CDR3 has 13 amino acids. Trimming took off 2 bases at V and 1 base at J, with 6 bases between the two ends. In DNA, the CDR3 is TGTGCCAGCAGCTTTCAGGGGAACACTGAAGCTTTCTTT. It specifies CASSFQGNTEAFF.

CDR3 region: CASSLLAGGPGYNEQFF. CDR3 in DNA: TGTGCCAGCAGTTTACTAGCGGGGGGGCCGGGCTACAATGAGCAGTTCTTC. This chain connects TRBV27 to TRBJ2-1; 12 positions agree with TRBD2. V was pared by 2 bases and J by 3 bases, with 5 bases of the junction left unmatched. Germline-derived CDR1 and CDR2 are MNHEY and SMNVEV (reference sequence). The CDR3 runs to 17 residues.

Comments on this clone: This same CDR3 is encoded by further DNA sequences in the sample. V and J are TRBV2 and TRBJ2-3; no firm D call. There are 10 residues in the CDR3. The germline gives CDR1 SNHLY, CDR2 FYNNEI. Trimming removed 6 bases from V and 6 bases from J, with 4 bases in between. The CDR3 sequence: CASSEDTQYF. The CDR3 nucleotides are TGTGCCAGCAGCGAGGATACGCAGTATTTT.

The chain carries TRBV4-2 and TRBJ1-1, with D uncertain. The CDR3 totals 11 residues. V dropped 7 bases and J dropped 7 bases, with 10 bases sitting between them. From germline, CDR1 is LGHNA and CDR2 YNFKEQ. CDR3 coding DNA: TGTGCCAGCACCCTCTCAGGTGAAGCTTTCTTT. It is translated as CASTLSGEAFF.

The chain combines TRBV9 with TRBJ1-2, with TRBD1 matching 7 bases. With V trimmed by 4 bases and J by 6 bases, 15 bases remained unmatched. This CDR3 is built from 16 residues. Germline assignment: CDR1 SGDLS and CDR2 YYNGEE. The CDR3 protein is CASSTRFEQGRDGYTF. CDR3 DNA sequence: TGTGCCAGCAGCACTCGGTTTGAACAGGGGCGGGATGGCTACACCTTC.

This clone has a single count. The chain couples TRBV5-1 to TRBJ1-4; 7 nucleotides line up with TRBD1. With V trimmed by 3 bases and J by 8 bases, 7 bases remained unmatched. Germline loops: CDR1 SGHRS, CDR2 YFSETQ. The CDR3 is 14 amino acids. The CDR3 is CASSSGQVGEKLFF. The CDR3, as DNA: TGCGCCAGCAGCTCTGGACAGGTCGGGGAAAAACTGTTTTTT.